Listed below are T cell receptor beta chains from one sample, sequenced in a study of blood T cell repertoires in COVID-19. Repertoires were generated with immunoSEQ multiplex PCR, while TCRdb's copy carries only in-frame clones and drops some. The sample records approximately 300,000 clones, around 86% being singletons. The sample consisted of PBMCs or T cells enriched from blood (not recorded which). The receptors stem from a man in his fifties or sixties who had recovered from COVID-19. Each CDR3 is given with its conserved first and last residue. The D gene is left open where the match is weak. Clone size, where shown, is once, few, many, or a class for clones that have expanded.

abundance	v_gene	j_gene	d_gene	len	CDR3nt	CDR3aa
.	TRBV30	TRBJ2-2	TRBD1	14	TGTGCCTGGGGCAGGGGGCGAAACACCGGGGAGCTGTTTTTT	CAWGRGRNTGELFF
once	TRBV10-3	TRBJ1-4	.	15	TGTGCCATCAGGAGGGAGGCGTCAACTAATGAAAAACTGTTTTTT	CAIRREASTNEKLFF
.	TRBV3-1/TRBV3-2	TRBJ2-7	TRBD2	14	TGTGCCAGCAGCCCTTTGGGGGGGGCCTACGAGCAGTACTTC	CASSPLGGAYEQYF
.	TRBV28	TRBJ2-7	.	13	TGTGCCAGCGGGATCGGGACTTTATACGAGCAGTACTTC	CASGIGTLYEQYF
.	TRBV5-4	TRBJ2-5	.	15	TGTGCCAGCAGCTTGGTTCCGGGAAGCTTAGAGACCCAGTACTTC	CASSLVPGSLETQYF
once	TRBV28	TRBJ1-3	.	19	TGTGCCAGCAGTTTCATCATGGGCAGGGGCCGCGCGGGTGGAAACACCATATATTTT	CASSFIMGRGRAGGNTIYF
.	TRBV5-6	TRBJ2-1	.	12	TGTGCCAGCAGCTTCCGCTACAATGAGCAGTTCTTC	CASSFRYNEQFF
once	TRBV19	TRBJ1-5	.	12	TGTGCCAGTAGTATGTCTCTGCAGCCCCAGCATTTT	CASSMSLQPQHF
.	TRBV7-2	TRBJ2-1	TRBD2	15	TGTGCCAGCAGCTTAGCCCCTAGCGGGATCTATGAGCAGTTCTTC	CASSLAPSGIYEQFF
.	TRBV12-3/TRBV12-4	TRBJ2-7	.	12	TGTGCCAGCAGTACAAGGGAGAGGGAGCAGTACTTC	CASSTREREQYF